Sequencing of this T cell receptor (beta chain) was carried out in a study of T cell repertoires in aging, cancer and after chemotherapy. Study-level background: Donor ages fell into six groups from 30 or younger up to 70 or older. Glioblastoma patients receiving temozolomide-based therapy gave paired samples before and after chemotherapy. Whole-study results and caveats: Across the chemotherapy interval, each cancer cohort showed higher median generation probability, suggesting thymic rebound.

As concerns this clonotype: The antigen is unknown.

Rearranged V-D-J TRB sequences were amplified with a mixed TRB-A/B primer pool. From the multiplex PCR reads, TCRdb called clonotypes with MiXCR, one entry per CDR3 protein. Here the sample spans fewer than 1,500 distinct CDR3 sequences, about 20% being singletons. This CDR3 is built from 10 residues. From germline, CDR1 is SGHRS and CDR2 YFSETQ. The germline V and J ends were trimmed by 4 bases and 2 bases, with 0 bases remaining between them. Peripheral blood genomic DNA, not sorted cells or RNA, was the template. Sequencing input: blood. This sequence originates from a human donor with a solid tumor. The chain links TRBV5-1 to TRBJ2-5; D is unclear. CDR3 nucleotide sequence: TGCGCCAGCAGCCAAGAGACCCAGTACTTC. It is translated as CASSQETQYF.